The rows below give T cell receptor beta chains drawn from one sample of a study of T cells in Graves' hyperthyroidism and ophthalmopathy. One entry per CDR3 protein, called by TCRdb with MiXCR from the multiplex PCR reads. The sample consists of 350,000 to 400,000 distinct CDR3 sequences, roughly 14% of them appearing once. Material: blood. The receptors were sampled from a woman aged 55-69 years with Graves' hyperthyroidism. Each CDR3 is given with its conserved first and last residue. Each record gives: clone size, D gene, V gene, J gene, CDR3 DNA, CDR3 protein. A D gene is named only where the DNA matches it firmly. Rows give clone size only sometimes, using once, few, many, or a class for an expanded clone.

clone size: many; D gene: TRBD2; V gene: TRBV27; J gene: TRBJ2-1; CDR3 DNA: TGTGCCAGCAGTTTATCGGGTCTAGCGGGAGGCCCGAATGAGCAGTTCTTC; CDR3 protein: CASSLSGLAGGPNEQFF
clone size: NA; D gene: TRBD2; V gene: TRBV24-1; J gene: TRBJ2-1; CDR3 DNA: TGTGCCACCAGTGATCGGACTAGCGGCCACAATGAGCAGTTCTTC; CDR3 protein: CATSDRTSGHNEQFF
clone size: NA; D gene: NA; V gene: TRBV5-4; J gene: TRBJ2-5; CDR3 DNA: TGTGCCAGCAGCTTGGCTGGTGGGGGGGCGAGGGAGACCCAGTACTTC; CDR3 protein: CASSLAGGGARETQYF
clone size: NA; D gene: TRBD2; V gene: TRBV3-1; J gene: TRBJ2-5; CDR3 DNA: TGTGCCAGCAGCCAAGGACTAGCGGGGCAGGGTTCCCAGTACTTC; CDR3 protein: CASSQGLAGQGSQYF
clone size: NA; D gene: TRBD1; V gene: TRBV19; J gene: TRBJ1-5; CDR3 DNA: TGTGCCAGTAGGGACAGGGGGCGCGGCAATCAGCCCCAGCATTTT; CDR3 protein: CASRDRGRGNQPQHF
clone size: NA; D gene: NA; V gene: TRBV28; J gene: TRBJ1-1; CDR3 DNA: TGTGCCAGCAGTCTAAGTATGAGGGTAGCTTTCTTT; CDR3 protein: CASSLSMRVAFF
clone size: many; D gene: NA; V gene: TRBV20-1; J gene: TRBJ2-5; CDR3 DNA: TGCAGTGCTAGATCGCGGGGGCCCAGGGAGACCCAGTACTTC; CDR3 protein: CSARSRGPRETQYF
clone size: many; D gene: TRBD2; V gene: TRBV2; J gene: TRBJ2-1; CDR3 DNA: TGTGCCAGCAGTCTAGCGGGAGGGAAGATTTTTAATGAGCAGTTCTTC; CDR3 protein: CASSLAGGKIFNEQFF
clone size: many; D gene: TRBD2; V gene: TRBV7-2; J gene: TRBJ2-5; CDR3 DNA: TGTGCCAGCAGCTTAGGCGGGGGGGGGCAAGAGACCCAGTACTTC; CDR3 protein: CASSLGGGGQETQYF
clone size: many; D gene: TRBD2; V gene: TRBV5-1; J gene: TRBJ2-1; CDR3 DNA: TGCGCCAGCAGCTTGGAAGGATGGGGGGGCTACAATGAGCAGTTCTTC; CDR3 protein: CASSLEGWGGYNEQFF
clone size: many; D gene: NA; V gene: TRBV30; J gene: TRBJ2-7; CDR3 DNA: TGTGCCTGCGGATTGAACTCCTACGAGCAGTACTTC; CDR3 protein: CACGLNSYEQYF
clone size: many; D gene: NA; V gene: TRBV2; J gene: TRBJ2-5; CDR3 DNA: TGTGCCAGCAGTGGTGACACCGGCCAAGAGACCCAGTACTTC; CDR3 protein: CASSGDTGQETQYF
clone size: few; D gene: TRBD1; V gene: TRBV7-3; J gene: TRBJ2-1; CDR3 DNA: TGTGCCAGCAGCCCGCGAGGGGGCGCGGGCTACAATGAGCAGTTCTTC; CDR3 protein: CASSPRGGAGYNEQFF
clone size: NA; D gene: NA; V gene: TRBV20-1; J gene: TRBJ2-7; CDR3 DNA: TGCAGTGCTAGGTCCCCCCCTTCGGGGGAGCCCTACGAGCAGTACTTC; CDR3 protein: CSARSPPSGEPYEQYF
clone size: many; D gene: TRBD1; V gene: TRBV7-8; J gene: TRBJ2-7; CDR3 DNA: TGTGCCAGCAGCACCTACAGGGGACCTTTCCCCTACGAGCAGTACTTC; CDR3 protein: CASSTYRGPFPYEQYF
clone size: NA; D gene: TRBD2; V gene: TRBV13; J gene: TRBJ2-7; CDR3 DNA: TGTGCCAGCAGCTTAGCCTTCCAAGTCGCCTACGGGAGGGACGAGCAGTACTTC; CDR3 protein: CASSLAFQVAYGRDEQYF
clone size: NA; D gene: TRBD2; V gene: TRBV20-1; J gene: TRBJ2-2; CDR3 DNA: TGCAGTGCTAGATTGGCGGGAGCGAACACCGGGGAGCTGTTTTTT; CDR3 protein: CSARLAGANTGELFF
clone size: many; D gene: NA; V gene: TRBV30; J gene: TRBJ2-7; CDR3 DNA: TGTGCCTGGAGAAAAGGGGCCTACGAGCAGTACTTC; CDR3 protein: CAWRKGAYEQYF
clone size: few; D gene: TRBD1; V gene: TRBV19; J gene: TRBJ1-2; CDR3 DNA: TGTGCCAGTAATACCGACAGGGGGCTGGGATATGGCTACACCTTC; CDR3 protein: CASNTDRGLGYGYTF
clone size: many; D gene: TRBD1; V gene: TRBV6-1; J gene: TRBJ2-7; CDR3 DNA: TGTGCCAGCAGTGCAACCGGGACAGGGTCCTCCTACGAGCAGTACTTC; CDR3 protein: CASSATGTGSSYEQYF
clone size: NA; D gene: TRBD1; V gene: TRBV4-1; J gene: TRBJ2-5; CDR3 DNA: TGCGCCAGCAGCCAAGATCTGCCAGGGGGCATAGAGACCCAGTACTTC; CDR3 protein: CASSQDLPGGIETQYF
clone size: many; D gene: NA; V gene: TRBV12-3/TRBV12-4; J gene: TRBJ1-2; CDR3 DNA: TGTGCCAGCAGTTTAGGGGAGGACTATGGCTACACCTTC; CDR3 protein: CASSLGEDYGYTF
clone size: many; D gene: TRBD2; V gene: TRBV7-2; J gene: TRBJ2-1; CDR3 DNA: TGTGCCAGCAGCTTAGGCGCGGGAGGGCCCTATGAGCAGTTCTTC; CDR3 protein: CASSLGAGGPYEQFF
clone size: many; D gene: NA; V gene: TRBV3-1; J gene: TRBJ1-5; CDR3 DNA: TGTGCCAGCAGCCAAGATCCACAGAGCAATCAGCCCCAGCATTTT; CDR3 protein: CASSQDPQSNQPQHF